The entry below describes one T cell receptor (beta chain). Its antigen target is currently unknown. Base qualities are not provided; no much larger clone lies one nucleotide away. Participants in the prospective study were enrolled through a virtual design, were aged roughly 18 to 90 years, and lived in 24 United States geographic areas. Cohort assignment in the prospective study relied on participant-reported clinical history from a screening survey and a study questionnaire. ImmuneRACE Cohort 3 recovered participants were defined by two consecutive negative NP/OP PCR tests, healthcare professional clearance, or symptom resolution. In the prospective study, mobile phlebotomists collected whole blood, serum and a nasopharyngeal or oropharyngeal swab from each participant. Prospective study participants could optionally give additional blood draws and questionnaires over an approximately 2-month period. Blood samples from the prospective study were shipped frozen or at room temperature prior to DNA extraction.

Its CDR3 holds 15 amino acids, cysteine through phenylalanine. Of the read, only the CDR3 DNA is kept; its 45 bases are in frame from base 1. CDR1 and CDR2 were assigned from the germline V gene as LGHNA and YSLEER. V is trimmed back by 0 bases and J by 4 bases, and the junction contains 3 bases that no gene match accounts for. These data originate in a study of blood T cell repertoires in COVID-19 (dated by TCRdb to 2018 to 2020). Looking at the study overall: The collaborator samples originated in the United States, Italy and Spain and spanned the acute and convalescent phases of COVID-19. The prospective study material was composed of cDNA or gDNA derived from T cells, B-cell-depleted T cells, or PBMCs. The dataset comprised deeply sampled blood TCRbeta repertoires from subjects exposed to, actively infected with, or recovered from COVID-19. The repertoires were released in a freely available public database meant as a resource for research on the immune response to SARS-CoV-2. The samples were drawn from two sources: the first 160 participants of the ongoing ImmuneRACE study, and 1,254 subjects contributed by 6 global collaborators. The sample metadata nearly always contained a de-identified subject ID, COVID-19 status, age in years and sex. HLA class I and class II types, where available, came from metadata supplied by the sample provider rather than from assay-based typing.

What the authors observed across the whole study: The amount of clinical and demographic metadata varied by source and participant and was provided uncurated.

TCRbeta CDR3 regions were amplified from genomic DNA using the immunoSEQ Assay, a bias-controlled multiplex PCR. As for the original processing: The number of nucleated cells in each sample was estimated from the amplification of reference gene primers within the assay. To quantify the absolute abundance of each unique TCRbeta CDR3 rearrangement, sequence reads were collapsed and filtered. For each sample, productive Simpson clonality was calculated as the square root of Simpson's diversity index across productive rearrangements. What TCRdb holds here is the immuneACCESS table cut down to in-frame rearrangements. Part of the clones is not present; checked against another copy, under half of the missing clones reflect an unresolved V gene, and the others are unexplained. The DNA was the basis for D and trimming; V, J and clone size are from that table. This sample comprises 300,000 to 400,000 clones, 80% to 90% of them detected only once. The ten top clones hold approximately 1% of the sample.

The sample consisted of PBMCs or T cells enriched from blood (not recorded which). The chain joins TRBV4-3 to TRBJ2-1, and 7 bases in between align with TRBD1. This sequence originates from a man between 18 and 35 years old who had recovered from COVID-19. The sequence in DNA is TGCGCCAGCAGCCAAGACGGGGACAGATACAATGAGCAGTTCTTC. It encodes CASSQDGDRYNEQFF.